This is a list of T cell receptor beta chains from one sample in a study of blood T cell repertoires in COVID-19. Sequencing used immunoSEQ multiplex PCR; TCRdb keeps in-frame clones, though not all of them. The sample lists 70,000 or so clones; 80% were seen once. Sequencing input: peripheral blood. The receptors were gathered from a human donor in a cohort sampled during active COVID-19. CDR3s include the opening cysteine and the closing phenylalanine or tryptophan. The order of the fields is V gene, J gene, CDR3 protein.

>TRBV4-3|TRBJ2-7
CASSQARGGGEQYF
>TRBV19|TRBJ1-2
CASSNRATGNYGYTF
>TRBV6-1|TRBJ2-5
CASSEAEGRWETQYF
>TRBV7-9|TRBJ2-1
CASSRFSGRRYNEQFF
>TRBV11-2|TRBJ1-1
CASSFPRAQRVVNTEAFF
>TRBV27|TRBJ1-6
CASSLGGVGSPLHF
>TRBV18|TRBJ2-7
CASSLGTGESYEQYF
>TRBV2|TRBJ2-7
CANKINPDSSDEQYF
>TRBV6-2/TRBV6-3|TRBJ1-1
CASSYSAGGVNTEAFF
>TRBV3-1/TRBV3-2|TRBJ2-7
CASSQDSSYEQYF
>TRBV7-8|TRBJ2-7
CASTGHGTGRSEQYF
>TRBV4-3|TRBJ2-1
CASSQTSGTHNEQFF
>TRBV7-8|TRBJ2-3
CASRRTSGSDTQYF
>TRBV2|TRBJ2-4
CASVARAPRGGLAKNIQYF
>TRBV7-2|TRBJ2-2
CASSLGTSVGGELFF
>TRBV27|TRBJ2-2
CASSRAGHTGELFF
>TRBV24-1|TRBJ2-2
CATGTHASTGELFF
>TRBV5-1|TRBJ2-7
CASSVRGRQLDEQYF
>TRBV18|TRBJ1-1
CASSPGPKKGEAFF
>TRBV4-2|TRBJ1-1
CASRLQGVFTEAFF
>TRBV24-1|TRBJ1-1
CATSDNREGGTEAFF
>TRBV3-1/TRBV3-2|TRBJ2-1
CASSQVTGGVGSEQFF
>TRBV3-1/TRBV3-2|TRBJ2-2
CASSPNRGRGTGELFF
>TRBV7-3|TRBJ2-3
CASSSNRGQGDTQYF
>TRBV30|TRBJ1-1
CAWNRLRTQGSGNTEAFF
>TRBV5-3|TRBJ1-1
CARSYAGGMRGNTEAFF
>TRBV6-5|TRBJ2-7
CASSRGNEQYF
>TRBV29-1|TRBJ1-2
CSVETGNGYTF
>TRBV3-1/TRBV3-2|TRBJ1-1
CASSTQGAGEAFF
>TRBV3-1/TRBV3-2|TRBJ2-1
CASSPPRGGSSYNEQFF
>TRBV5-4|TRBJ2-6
CASSERVRSGANVLTF
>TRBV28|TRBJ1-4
CASSQLFGGKLFF
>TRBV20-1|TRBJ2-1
CRPARASEQFF
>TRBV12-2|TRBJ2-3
CASRLARLLAGDQGTDTQYF
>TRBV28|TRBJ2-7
CASSLRLAGYEQYF
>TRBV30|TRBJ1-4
CAWSGDRGYGKLFF
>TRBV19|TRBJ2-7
CASSPGVSLDEQYF
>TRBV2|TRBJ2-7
CASSTGYEQYF
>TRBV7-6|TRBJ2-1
CASSLFGGRENNEQFF
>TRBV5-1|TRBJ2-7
CASRTTGDSHEQYF
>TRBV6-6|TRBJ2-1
CASRSRTSDYNEQFF
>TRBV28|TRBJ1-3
CASNRQGAAGNTIYF